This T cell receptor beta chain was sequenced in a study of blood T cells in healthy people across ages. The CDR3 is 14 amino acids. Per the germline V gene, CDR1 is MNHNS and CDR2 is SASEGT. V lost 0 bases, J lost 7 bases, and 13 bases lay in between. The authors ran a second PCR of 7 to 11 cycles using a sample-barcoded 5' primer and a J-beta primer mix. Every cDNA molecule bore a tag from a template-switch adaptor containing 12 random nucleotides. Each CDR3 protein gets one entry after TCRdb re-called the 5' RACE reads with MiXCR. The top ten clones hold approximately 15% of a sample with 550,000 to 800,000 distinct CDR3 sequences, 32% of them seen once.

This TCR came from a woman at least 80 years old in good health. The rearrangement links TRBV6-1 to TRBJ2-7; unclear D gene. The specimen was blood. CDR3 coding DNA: TGTGCCAGCAGTGAAGCGCTTCTGGGTGCTGAGCAGTACTTC. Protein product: CASSEALLGAEQYF.